These 19 T cell receptor beta chains were sequenced from one sample in a study of molecular identifiers for immune sequencing clone quantification. One entry per CDR3 protein results from TCRdb running MiXCR on the PCR reads. The sample holds about 89,000 distinct CDR3 sequences, about 20% seen once. Specimen: naive CD8+ T cells from blood, with Jurkat cell RNA spiked in. As for subset: FACS-sorted CD8+CD4-CCR7+CD45RA+ naive T cells. The origin of the receptors is a human donor in good health. Some libraries in this study had Jurkat cell RNA spiked in.

In its sample, this clonotype was seen many times. This chain joins TRBV7-9 and TRBJ2-7; TRBD1 agrees at 9 bases. The CDR3 loop spans 14 amino acids. Germline CDR1 is SEHNR and CDR2 is FQNEAQ (reference sequence). Trimming took 5 bases from V and 5 from J; bases not matched to a gene: 7. The CDR3, as DNA: TGTGCCAGCAGCCCCCGGGACAGGGTACACGAGCAGTACTTC. Protein product: CASSPRDRVHEQYF.

This chain links TRBV5-1 with TRBJ2-6; D is unresolved. The V end was cut by 0 bases, the J end by 0 bases, with 10 bases between. Looked up from germline, CDR1 is SGHRS and CDR2 is YFSETQ. The CDR3 is made up of 17 amino acids. This CDR3 is CASSLEGRASGANVLTF. DNA for the CDR3: TGCGCCAGCAGCTTGGAAGGACGGGCCTCTGGGGCCAACGTCCTGACTTTC.

This clonotype was observed many times. The chain combines TRBV4-3 with TRBJ2-7; no reliable D call. The germline CDR1 and CDR2 sequences are LGHNA and YSLEER. The CDR3 contains 14 residues. The V and J ends lost 0 bases and 0 bases respectively, with 6 bases between them. DNA of the CDR3: TGCGCCAGCAGCCAAGATTCGAGCTCCTACGAGCAGTACTTC. Translating it yields CASSQDSSSYEQYF.

This clonotype was observed many times. This chain joins TRBV9 and TRBJ2-5; 12 nucleotides match TRBD2. CDR1 and CDR2 (germline): SGDLS, YYNGEE. The CDR3 sequence is 18 residues long. J lost 5 bases, V lost 1 base, and 12 bases had no gene match. The CDR3 is CASSVSPRLAGVGETQYF. As DNA, the CDR3 is TGTGCCAGCAGCGTATCCCCCCGACTAGCGGGAGTCGGTGAGACCCAGTACTTC.

This clonotype occurred many times. The chain carries TRBV30 and TRBJ1-5; maybe TRBD1 (6 bases). The CDR3 has 15 residues. Germline V CDR1 and CDR2: GTSNPN, SVGIG (reference sequence). V dropped 3 bases and J dropped 3 bases, with 15 bases sitting between them. The CDR3 spells CAWSNTGLFNQPQHF. The CDR3 DNA follows: TGTGCCTGGAGCAATACAGGGTTATTCAATCAGCCCCAGCATTTT.

This clonotype was seen ten or more times. The genes are TRBV19 and TRBJ2-7; D tentatively reads TRBD1 or TRBD2 (5 bases each). The CDR3 is made up of 15 amino acids. Trimming cost V 1 base and J 2 bases, with 12 bases left between them. Looked up from germline, CDR1 is LNHDA and CDR2 is SQIVND (reference sequence). CDR3 in DNA: TGTGCCAGTAGTATAGCCCCCGGGACCCCCTACGAGCAGTACTTC. Translation: CASSIAPGTPYEQYF.

This clonotype occurred many times. The chain employs TRBV9 and TRBJ1-1; D is unresolved. This CDR3 is built from 14 residues. CDR1 and CDR2 (germline): SGDLS, YYNGEE. V dropped 4 bases and J dropped 6 bases, with 16 bases sitting between them. The CDR3 protein is CASSPPDREPEAFF. In DNA form, the CDR3 reads TGTGCCAGCAGCCCCCCGGACCGGGAGCCTGAAGCTTTCTTT.

This clonotype has at least ten counts. The chain is built from TRBV20-1 and TRBJ2-1, with unresolved D. Trimming removed 3 bases from V and 6 bases from J, with 6 bases in between. Germline-derived CDR1 and CDR2 are DFQATT and SNEGSKA (reference sequence). The CDR3 covers 11 residues. The chain's CDR3 is CSASDPNEQFF. In nucleotides, the CDR3 is TGCAGTGCTAGCGACCCCAATGAGCAGTTCTTC.

A few counts support this clonotype. A much larger clone differs by one base, so this may be a read error. The chain carries TRBV7-6 and TRBJ2-3; 8 bases map to TRBD1. Losses at the gene ends were 6 bases for V and 0 bases for J; bases not matched to a gene: 17. The CDR3 extends over 19 amino acids. CDR1 is SGHVS and CDR2 is FNYEAQ in the germline V gene. CDR3 DNA: TGTGCCAGCAGGGTTACTAGCAGGGGGCCGTTAACTAGCACAGATACGCAGTATTTT. Protein: CASRVTSRGPLTSTDTQYF.

Concerning this clonotype: At one of its ends the junction is not consistent with the germline gene, which may arise from a read error. The chain combines TRBV4-1 with TRBJ2-3, with D possibly being TRBD1 (5 bases). The V gene's germline CDR1 is MGHRA and CDR2 YSYEKL. This CDR3 is built from 16 residues. In DNA, the CDR3 is TGCGCCAGCAGCCAAGATCGGTCAGGGCACACAGATGCTCAGTTTTTT. This translates into CASSQDRSGHTDAQFF.

In this sample, this clonotype turned up many times. As DNA, the CDR3 is TGTGCCAGCAGCCTAGGACAACATAGCACAGATACGCAGTATTTT. Protein product: CASSLGQHSTDTQYF. The V gene is TRBV5-4, the J gene TRBJ2-3; possible D gene TRBD1, 5 bases. CDR3 length equals 15 residues. Germline CDR1 reads SGHNT; CDR2 reads YYREEE (reference sequence). V was shortened by 4 bases and J by 0 bases, with 12 bases between the two germline ends.

Many counts were recorded for this clonotype. V gene TRBV19 combines with J gene TRBJ2-7; D is undetermined. V lost 10 bases, J lost 2 bases, and 9 bases lay in between. The CDR3 has 11 amino acids. The V gene's germline CDR1 is LNHDA and CDR2 SQIVND (reference sequence). The DNA of the CDR3 is TGTGCCACCCGTGGGCCCTACGAGCAGTACTTC. Its protein is CATRGPYEQYF. Complete variable domain (other parts from reference TRBV19 and TRBJ2-7): DGGITQSPKYLFRKEGQNVTLSCEQNLNHDAMYWYRQDPGQGLRLIYYSQIVNDFQKGDIAEGYSVSREKKESFPLTVTSAQKNPTAFYLCATRGPYEQYFGPGTRLTVT.

The table lists this clonotype with many counts. This chain uses TRBV27 with TRBJ2-2; D assignment may be TRBD1 or TRBD2 (6 bases each). Per the germline V gene, CDR1 is MNHEY and CDR2 is SMNVEV (reference sequence). The V gene lost 2 bases and the J gene lost 3 bases, with 16 bases spanning the gap. The CDR3 totals 17 residues. CDR3 in DNA: TGTGCCAGCAGTTTACTGTCCCCGGGGGCCGACACCGGGGAGCTGTTTTTT. Amino acids: CASSLLSPGADTGELFF.

This chain connects TRBV2 to TRBJ2-7; 14 nucleotides align to TRBD2. Germline-derived CDR1 and CDR2 are SNHLY and FYNNEI. There are 14 residues in the CDR3. V was clipped by 4 bases and J by 4 bases; unmatched bases: 0. DNA for the CDR3: TGTGCCAGCAGTGGACTAGCGGGAGGGTACGAGCAGTACTTC. It translates to CASSGLAGGYEQYF. Variable domain in full (rest from reference TRBV2 and TRBJ2-7): EPEVTQTPSHQVTQMGQEVILRCVPISNHLYFYWYRQILGQKVEFLVSFYNNEISEKSEIFDDQFSVERPDGSNFTLKIRSTKLEDSAMYFCASSGLAGGYEQYFGPGTRLTVT.

This clonotype was counted ten times or more. The V gene is TRBV28, the J gene TRBJ1-6, with a tentative D call TRBD1 (5 bases). The germline V gene encodes CDR1 MDHEN and CDR2 SYDVKM. CDR3 length: 12 residues. Trimming shortened V by 7 bases and J by 9 bases, and 10 bases separated the two germline ends. CDR3 loop: CASTGRGSPLHF. CDR3 nucleotide sequence: TGTGCCAGCACGGGACGAGGTTCACCCCTCCACTTT.

A note on this clonotype: The junction shows a germline mismatch at one end, possibly a read error. The J gene is TRBJ2-3, the V gene TRBV9; possible D gene TRBD1, 5 bases. There are 15 residues in the CDR3. Germline V gene sequence: CDR1 SGDLS, CDR2 YYNGEE. This CDR3 is CASSVLRDLPDAQYF. The DNA of the CDR3 is TGTGCCAGCAGCGTCCTCAGGGATCTTCCAGATGCGCAGTATTTT.

This clonotype appeared a few times. Given a much more abundant clone one base away, this may be a read error. A read error is likely, as this CDR3 ends without the conserved phenylalanine or tryptophan. The V gene is TRBV12-3 or TRBV12-4, the J gene TRBJ2-3; D unresolved. The CDR3 is made up of 12 amino acids. The ends were cut back, 7 bases at V and 6 bases at J, with 11 bases in the middle. CDR3 protein: CASTELEDTQYL. The CDR3 DNA follows: TGTGCCAGCACCGAATTGGAGGATACGCAGTATCTT.

This clonotype was seen many times. The chain employs TRBV7-3 and TRBJ2-1; 7 bases agree with TRBD2. V lost 2 bases to trimming and J lost 4 bases; unmatched junction nucleotides: 5. The germline V gene encodes CDR1 SGHTA and CDR2 FQGTGA. This CDR3 is built from 15 residues. CDR3: CASSLRDSGYNEQFF. The CDR3 region has the DNA TGTGCCAGCAGCTTACGCGATAGCGGGTACAATGAGCAGTTCTTC. The full variable domain, completed using reference TRBV7-3 and TRBJ2-1, is GAGVSQTPSNKVTEKGKYVELRCDPISGHTALYWYRQSLGQGPEFLIYFQGTGAADDSGLPNDRFFAVRPEGSVSTLKIQRTERGDSAVYLCASSLRDSGYNEQFFGPGTRLTVL.

This clonotype was recorded at least ten times. The rearrangement joins TRBV6-5 to TRBJ2-3; 9 nucleotides line up with TRBD2. The V gene end was trimmed by 2 bases and the J gene end by 6 bases; junction bases not matched to a gene: 18. The CDR3 covers 19 residues. Germline-derived CDR1 and CDR2 are MNHEY and SVGAGI. For the CDR3, the DNA is TGTGCCAGCAGTTACCATCATCCGCCTAGCGGGGATCCGGCCGATACGCAGTATTTT. Encoded protein: CASSYHHPPSGDPADTQYF.